This T cell receptor beta chain was sequenced during a study of cytomegalovirus exposure and HLA in healthy donors. Regarding the study as a whole: In an earlier analysis, about 87% or about 30%: the productive usage of most TCR beta V segments. Researchers reported in a later analysis that common viral pathogens appeared linked to several top clusters. Later, an analysis showed that TCR beta chains associated with HLA were more clonally expanded than others that were equally common.

In regard to this clone: The antigen remains undetermined.

Donors were ostensibly healthy at sampling, although undocumented immune exposures were probable. The CDR3 has 14 amino acids. Trimming removed 0 bases at V and 9 bases at J, with 14 bases between. CDR1 is MNHEY, CDR2 SVGAGI, per germline. Amplification used 60 Vbeta primers and 13 Jbeta primers. Generated by immunoSEQ multiplex PCR, the TCRdb table keeps only in-frame clones and is missing some. The table lists about 160,000 clones, about four fifths of them singletons. The chain links TRBV6-5 to TRBJ2-5, with a weak D call TRBD2 (5 bases). This TCR derives from a human donor in good health. The sequenced material came from PBMCs. The CDR3 spells CASSYSRSAGAQYF. In DNA, the CDR3 is TGTGCCAGCAGTTACTCCCGCTCTGCCGGGGCCCAGTACTTC.